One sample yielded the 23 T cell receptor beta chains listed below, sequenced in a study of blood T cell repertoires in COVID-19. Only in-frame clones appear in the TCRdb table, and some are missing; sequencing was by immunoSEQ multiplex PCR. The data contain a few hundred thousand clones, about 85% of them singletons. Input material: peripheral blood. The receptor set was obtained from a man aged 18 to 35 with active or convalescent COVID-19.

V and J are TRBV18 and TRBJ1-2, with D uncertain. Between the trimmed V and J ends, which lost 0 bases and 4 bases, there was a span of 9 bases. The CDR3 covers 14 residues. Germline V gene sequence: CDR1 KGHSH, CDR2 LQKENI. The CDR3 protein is CASSPPIVTYGYTF. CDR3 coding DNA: TGTGCCAGCTCACCACCGATAGTTACCTATGGCTACACCTTC.

The CDR3 sequence: CATSRVGRGSYEQYF. The DNA for the CDR3 is TGTGCCACCAGCAGAGTAGGCAGGGGCTCCTACGAGCAGTACTTC. J is TRBJ2-7 and V is TRBV15; TRBD1 might be the D (6 bases). Germline values: CDR1 LNHNV, CDR2 YYDKDF (reference sequence). V was pared by 1 base and J by 0 bases, with 10 bases between. The CDR3 has 15 amino acids.

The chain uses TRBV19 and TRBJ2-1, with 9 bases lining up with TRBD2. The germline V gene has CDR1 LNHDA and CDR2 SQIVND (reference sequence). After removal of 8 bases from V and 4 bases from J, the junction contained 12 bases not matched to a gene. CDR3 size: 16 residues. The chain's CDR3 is CASAQTTSGEYNEQFF. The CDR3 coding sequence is TGTGCCAGTGCTCAAACGACTAGCGGTGAATACAATGAGCAGTTCTTC.

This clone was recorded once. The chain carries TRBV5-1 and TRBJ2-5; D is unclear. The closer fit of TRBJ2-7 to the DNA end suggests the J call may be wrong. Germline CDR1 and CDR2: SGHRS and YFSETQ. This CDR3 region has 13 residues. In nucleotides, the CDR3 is TGCGCCAGCAGCTTGGGTGTAGCCTACGAGCAGTACTTC. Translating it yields CASSLGVAYEQYF.

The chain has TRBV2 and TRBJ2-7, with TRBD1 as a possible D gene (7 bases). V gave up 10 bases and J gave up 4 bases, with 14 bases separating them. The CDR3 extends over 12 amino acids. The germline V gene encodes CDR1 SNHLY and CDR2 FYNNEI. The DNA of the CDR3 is TGTGCCACCAGGGGGGCTACTTACGAGCAGTACTTC. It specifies CATRGATYEQYF.

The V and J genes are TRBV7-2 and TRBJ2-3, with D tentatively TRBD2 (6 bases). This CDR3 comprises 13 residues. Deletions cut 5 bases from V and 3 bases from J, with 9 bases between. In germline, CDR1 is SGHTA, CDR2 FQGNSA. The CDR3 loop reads CASSRERTDTQYF. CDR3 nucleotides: TGTGCCAGCAGCCGGGAGAGGACAGATACGCAGTATTTT.

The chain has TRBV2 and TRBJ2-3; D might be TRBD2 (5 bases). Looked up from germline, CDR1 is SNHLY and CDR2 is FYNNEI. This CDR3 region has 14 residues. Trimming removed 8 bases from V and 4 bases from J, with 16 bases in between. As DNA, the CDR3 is TGTGCCAGCGGCGACACGATGAGGGCAGATACGCAGTATTTT. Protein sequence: CASGDTMRADTQYF.

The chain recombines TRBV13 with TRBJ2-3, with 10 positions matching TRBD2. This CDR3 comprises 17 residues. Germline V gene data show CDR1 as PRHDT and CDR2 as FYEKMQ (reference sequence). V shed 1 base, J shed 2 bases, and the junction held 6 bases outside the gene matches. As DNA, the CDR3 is TGTGCCAGCAGCTTAGTGCTAGCGGGAGATTCCACAGATACGCAGTATTTT. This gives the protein CASSLVLAGDSTDTQYF.

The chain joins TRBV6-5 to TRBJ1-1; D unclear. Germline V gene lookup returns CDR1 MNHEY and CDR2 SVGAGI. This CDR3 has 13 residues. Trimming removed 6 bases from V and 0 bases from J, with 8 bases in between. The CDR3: CASSLLMNTEAFF. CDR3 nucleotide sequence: TGTGCCAGCAGCCTACTGATGAACACTGAAGCTTTCTTT.

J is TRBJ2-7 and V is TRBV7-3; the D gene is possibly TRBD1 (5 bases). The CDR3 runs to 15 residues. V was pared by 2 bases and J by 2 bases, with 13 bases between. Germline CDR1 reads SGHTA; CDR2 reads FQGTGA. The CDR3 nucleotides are TGTGCCAGCAGCTTATCGGCCAGGGCTCCCTACGAGCAGTACTTC. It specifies CASSLSARAPYEQYF.

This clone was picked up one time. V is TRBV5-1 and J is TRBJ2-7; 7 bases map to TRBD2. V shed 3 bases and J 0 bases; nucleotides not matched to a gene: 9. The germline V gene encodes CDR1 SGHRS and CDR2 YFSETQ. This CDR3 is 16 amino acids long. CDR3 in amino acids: CASSSGGGISSYEQYF. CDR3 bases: TGCGCCAGCAGCTCCGGGGGAGGGATCAGCTCCTACGAGCAGTACTTC.

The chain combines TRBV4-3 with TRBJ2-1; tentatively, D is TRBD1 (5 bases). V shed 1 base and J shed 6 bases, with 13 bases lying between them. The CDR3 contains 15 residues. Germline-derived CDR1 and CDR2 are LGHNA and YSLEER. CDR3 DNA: TGCGCCAGCAGCCAAGGACAGAGTGGTTTCAATGAGCAGTTCTTC. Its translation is CASSQGQSGFNEQFF.

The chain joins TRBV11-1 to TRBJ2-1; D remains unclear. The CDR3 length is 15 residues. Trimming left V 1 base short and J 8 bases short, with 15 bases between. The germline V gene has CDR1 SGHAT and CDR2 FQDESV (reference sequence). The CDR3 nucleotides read TGTGCCAGCAGCTTAGGGCTAGAAGTTATGGATGAGCAGTTCTTC. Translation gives CASSLGLEVMDEQFF.

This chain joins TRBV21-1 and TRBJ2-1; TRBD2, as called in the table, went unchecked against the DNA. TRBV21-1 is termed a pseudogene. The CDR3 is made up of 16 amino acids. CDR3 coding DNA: TGTGCCAGCAGCAAAGGAACTGCGGGATCATTCCATGAGCAGTTCTTC. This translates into CASSKGTAGSFHEQFF.

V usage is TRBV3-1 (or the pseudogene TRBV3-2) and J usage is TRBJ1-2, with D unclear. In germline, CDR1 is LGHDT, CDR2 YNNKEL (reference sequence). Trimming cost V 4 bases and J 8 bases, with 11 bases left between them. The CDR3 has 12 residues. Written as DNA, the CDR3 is TGTGCCAGCAGCCCCGGGTCTAGGGGCTACACCTTC. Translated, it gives CASSPGSRGYTF.

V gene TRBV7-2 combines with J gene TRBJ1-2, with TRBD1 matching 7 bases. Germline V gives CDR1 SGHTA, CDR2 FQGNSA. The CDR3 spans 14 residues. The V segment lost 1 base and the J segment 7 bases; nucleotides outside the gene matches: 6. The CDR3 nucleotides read TGTGCCAGCAGCTTAGAGACAGGGACAAGTGGCTACACCTTC. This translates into CASSLETGTSGYTF.

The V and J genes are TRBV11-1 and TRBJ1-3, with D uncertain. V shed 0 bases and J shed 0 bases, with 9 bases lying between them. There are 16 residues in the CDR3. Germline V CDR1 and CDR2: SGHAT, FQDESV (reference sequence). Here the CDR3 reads CASSLAFGYSGNTIYF. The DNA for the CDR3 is TGTGCCAGCAGCTTAGCGTTCGGGTACTCTGGAAACACCATATATTTT.

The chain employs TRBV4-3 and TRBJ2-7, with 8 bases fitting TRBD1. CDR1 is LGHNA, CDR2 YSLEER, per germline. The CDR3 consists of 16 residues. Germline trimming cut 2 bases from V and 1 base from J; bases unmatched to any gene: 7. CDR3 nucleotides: TGCGCCAGCAGCCAAACCACCGGGACAGGTTCCTACGAGCAGTACTTC. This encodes CASSQTTGTGSYEQYF.

CDR3 nucleotide sequence: TGTGCCAGCACCGCAACAGGTGGAGTTCGCACTGAAGCTTTCTTT. It encodes CASTATGGVRTEAFF. This chain joins TRBV2 and TRBJ1-1; weak D call: TRBD1 (5 bases). The CDR3 is 15 residues long. V lost 7 bases to trimming and J lost 4 bases, with 19 bases between them. Germline CDR1 and CDR2: SNHLY and FYNNEI.

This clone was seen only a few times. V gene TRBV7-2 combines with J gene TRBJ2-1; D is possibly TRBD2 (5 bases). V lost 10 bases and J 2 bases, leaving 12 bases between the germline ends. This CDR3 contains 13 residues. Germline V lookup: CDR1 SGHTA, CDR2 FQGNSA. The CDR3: CATRRTAYNEQFF. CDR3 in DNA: TGTGCCACCAGACGGACTGCCTACAATGAGCAGTTCTTC.

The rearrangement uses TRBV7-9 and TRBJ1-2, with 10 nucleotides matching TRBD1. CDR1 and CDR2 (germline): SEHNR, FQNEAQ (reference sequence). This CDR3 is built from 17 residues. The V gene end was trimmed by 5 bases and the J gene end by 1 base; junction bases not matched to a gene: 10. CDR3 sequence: CASSLGQGTLLNYGYTF. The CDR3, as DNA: TGTGCCAGCAGCCTGGGACAGGGGACTCTCCTTAACTATGGCTACACCTTC.

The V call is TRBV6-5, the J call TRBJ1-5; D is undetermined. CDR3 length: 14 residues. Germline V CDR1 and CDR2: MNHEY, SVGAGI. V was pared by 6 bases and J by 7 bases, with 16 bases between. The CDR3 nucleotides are TGTGCCAGCAGACACCGATTTGGCTTCCAGCCCCAGCATTTT. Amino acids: CASRHRFGFQPQHF.

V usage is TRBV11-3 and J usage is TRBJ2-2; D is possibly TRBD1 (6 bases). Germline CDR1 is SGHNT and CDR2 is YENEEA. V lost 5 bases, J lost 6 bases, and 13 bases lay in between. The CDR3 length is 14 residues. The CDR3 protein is CASSSRQVAGELFF. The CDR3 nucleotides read TGTGCCAGCAGCAGCCGACAGGTAGCCGGGGAGCTGTTTTTT.